This TCR beta chain originates from a study of long-term antiretroviral therapy in people with HIV. Study-level points and caveats: HIV repertoire CDR3 lengths ranged less widely than those of controls. All time points showed a repertoire dominated by clones expanded before ART. Unavailable data included ART adherence, viral resistance and therapy changes (switches in treatment).

Sequencing used immunoSEQ v3.0 at survey level. Clones were read by immunoSEQ multiplex PCR, and TCRdb kept only the in-frame ones, dropping some. The repertoire includes 12,000 or so clones, 82% of them detected once, and roughly 18% sits in the top ten. Notes on this clone: What it binds is not known.

The source material was unsorted PBMCs, sampled 8.2 years after starting antiretroviral therapy. This receptor was identified in a man aged 45-60 years with HIV.

Written as DNA, the CDR3 is TGTGCCAGTAGTATGGGGTTGGGCTATGGCTACACCTTC. It encodes CASSMGLGYGYTF. The chain employs TRBV19 and TRBJ1-2; D unclear. Germline V gene sequence: CDR1 LNHDA, CDR2 SQIVND (reference sequence). This CDR3 is 13 amino acids long. The germline V and J ends were trimmed by 3 bases and 4 bases, with 9 bases remaining between them.